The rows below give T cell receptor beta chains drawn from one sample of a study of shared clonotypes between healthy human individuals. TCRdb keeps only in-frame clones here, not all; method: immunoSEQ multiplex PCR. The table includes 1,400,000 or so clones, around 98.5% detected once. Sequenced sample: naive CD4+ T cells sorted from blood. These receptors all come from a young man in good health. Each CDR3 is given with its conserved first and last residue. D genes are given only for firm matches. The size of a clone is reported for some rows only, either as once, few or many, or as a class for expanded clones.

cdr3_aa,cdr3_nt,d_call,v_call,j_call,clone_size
CASSLAKLAGPNEQFF,TGCGCCAGCAGCTTGGCCAAGCTAGCGGGTCCGAATGAGCAGTTCTTC,TRBD2,TRBV5-1,TRBJ2-1,NA
CASSPGPPGSNQPQHF,TGTGCCAGCAGCCCAGGGCCCCCAGGGAGCAATCAGCCCCAGCATTTT,NA,TRBV9,TRBJ1-5,NA
CASSEAGFTDTQYF,TGTGCCAGCAGTGAGGCAGGGTTCACAGATACGCAGTATTTT,NA,TRBV2,TRBJ2-3,NA
CASSLAPLAGGVYEQYF,TGTGCCAGCAGCTTGGCCCCCTTAGCGGGAGGTGTCTACGAGCAGTACTTC,TRBD2,TRBV5-5,TRBJ2-7,NA
CASSYSEGGSYEQYF,TGTGCCAGCAGTTACTCAGAAGGGGGATCCTACGAGCAGTACTTC,NA,TRBV6-5,TRBJ2-7,NA
CASSGSGPPEGEQFF,TGTGCCAGCAGTGGGTCGGGTCCCCCTGAGGGTGAGCAGTTCTTC,NA,TRBV6-1,TRBJ2-1,NA
CASSQEVAGALAKNIQYF,TGCGCCAGCAGCCAAGAGGTAGCGGGAGCCTTAGCCAAAAACATTCAGTACTTC,TRBD2,TRBV4-3,TRBJ2-4,once
CASRGWGREYEQYF,TGTGCCAGCAGGGGTTGGGGGAGGGAGTACGAGCAGTACTTC,TRBD2,TRBV28,TRBJ2-7,NA
CASSDGLGRRSYEQYF,TGCGCCAGCAGTGACGGGCTGGGGAGACGGAGCTACGAGCAGTACTTC,NA,TRBV10-1,TRBJ2-7,once
CASSIGLVGANVLTF,TGTGCCAGTAGTATAGGATTGGTTGGGGCCAACGTCCTGACTTTC,NA,TRBV19,TRBJ2-6,NA
CASSVGGGGTYEQYF,TGTGCCAGCAGCGTAGGTGGGGGAGGCACCTACGAGCAGTACTTC,NA,TRBV9,TRBJ2-7,NA
CASNRQSGRGYTQYF,TGCGCCAGCAACCGACAAAGCGGGAGGGGTTATACGCAGTATTTT,TRBD2,TRBV5-1,TRBJ2-3,NA
CASSPLTSDPRRGSYEQYF,TGTGCCAGCAGTCCTTTGACTAGCGATCCGAGGAGAGGCTCCTACGAGCAGTACTTC,TRBD2,TRBV27,TRBJ2-7,NA
CASTTRGSAAFF,TGTGCCAGTACGACCCGGGGGTCTGCGGCTTTCTTT,NA,TRBV19,TRBJ1-1,once
CASSLFREPEKLFF,TGTGCCAGCAGCTTGTTCAGGGAACCTGAAAAACTGTTTTTT,NA,TRBV5-5,TRBJ1-4,NA
CASSPSPWPRYSNQPQHF,TGTGCCAGCAGTCCCTCCCCGTGGCCCCGGTATAGCAATCAGCCCCAGCATTTT,NA,TRBV27,TRBJ1-5,NA
CAIGTTYEQYF,TGTGCCATCGGGACAACGTACGAGCAGTACTTC,NA,TRBV10-3,TRBJ2-7,NA
CASSASLSRELFF,TGTGCCAGCAGTGCGTCCTTGTCACGGGAGCTGTTTTTT,NA,TRBV6-1,TRBJ2-2,NA
CASSLVRGTYEQYF,TGTGCCAGCAGCTTAGTCAGGGGGACCTACGAGCAGTACTTC,TRBD1,TRBV7-9,TRBJ2-7,NA
CASSLSRTGEETQYF,TGTGCCAGCAGTTTATCACGGACAGGAGAAGAGACCCAGTACTTC,TRBD1,TRBV27,TRBJ2-5,NA
CASSLLGGVEAFF,TGTGCCAGCAGTTTGCTAGGGGGAGTTGAAGCTTTCTTT,NA,TRBV28,TRBJ1-1,NA
CASSQAGEQFF,TGCGCCAGCAGCCAGGCGGGTGAGCAGTTCTTC,NA,TRBV5-1,TRBJ2-1,NA
CASSPRGSYEQYF,TGTGCCAGCAGCCCAAGGGGCTCCTACGAGCAGTACTTC,NA,TRBV7-9,TRBJ2-7,NA
CASSVEGTARSEQYF,TGTGCCAGCAGCGTAGAAGGGACAGCCCGCTCCGAGCAGTACTTC,TRBD1,TRBV9,TRBJ2-7,NA
CARSLGRVIYEDQPQHF,TGTGCCAGAAGCTTAGGACGGGTGATATATGAGGATCAGCCCCAGCATTTT,NA,TRBV7-5,TRBJ1-5,NA
CASSRGRFTNYNEQFF,TGTGCCAGCTCCCGAGGGAGGTTTACCAATTACAATGAGCAGTTCTTC,NA,TRBV5-5,TRBJ2-1,NA
CASRQGYRTGELFF,TGTGCCAGCCGTCAGGGGTATCGCACCGGGGAGCTGTTTTTT,NA,TRBV2,TRBJ2-2,NA
CASSLGQGYEKLFF,TGCGCCAGCAGCTTGGGTCAGGGTTACGAAAAACTGTTTTTT,NA,TRBV5-1,TRBJ1-4,NA
CASSPRSPSDEQYF,TGTGCCAGCTCACCTAGATCTCCGTCTGACGAGCAGTACTTC,NA,TRBV18,TRBJ2-7,NA
CASSQDPRSTEAFF,TGCGCCAGCAGCCAAGATCCGAGGAGCACTGAAGCTTTCTTT,NA,TRBV4-1,TRBJ1-1,NA
CASSVTGVYQPQHF,TGTGCCAGCAGCGTCACAGGGGTCTATCAGCCCCAGCATTTT,TRBD1,TRBV28,TRBJ1-5,NA
CAGREGSGELFF,TGCGCCGGACGGGAGGGCAGCGGGGAGCTGTTTTTT,TRBD2,TRBV10-2,TRBJ2-2,NA
CASSPDRGYGYTF,TGTGCCAGCAGCCCCGACAGGGGCTATGGCTACACCTTC,TRBD1,TRBV7-2,TRBJ1-2,NA
CASSPGRNYGYTF,TGTGCCAGCAGCCCGGGACGGAACTATGGCTACACCTTC,NA,TRBV6-5,TRBJ1-2,NA
CATTLTGQLYQETQYF,TGTGCCACTACTCTGACAGGGCAACTTTACCAAGAGACCCAGTACTTC,TRBD1,TRBV6-6,TRBJ2-5,NA
CASSPLGGGGSSYEQYF,TGTGCCAGCAGCCCCCTAGGAGGGGGAGGGTCCTCCTACGAGCAGTACTTC,NA,TRBV7-6,TRBJ2-7,NA